This T cell receptor (beta chain) came from a study of identical twins. TCRdb called the 5' RACE reads again in MiXCR, with one record for every CDR3 protein. This sample carries some 250,000 distinct CDR3 sequences, roughly 7.1% of them seen once, and the ten largest clones take about 14%. The V gene's germline CDR1 is MNHEY and CDR2 SVGEGT. The ends lost 6 bases at V and 2 bases at J; junction bases unmatched: 4. This CDR3 region has 14 residues. The sample was also reused in another study, on T cells expressing NK-cell markers.

Material: CD8+ T cells sorted from blood. The chain uses TRBV6-2 or TRBV6-3 and TRBJ2-7, with 10 bases that match TRBD2. The source of this sequence is a woman aged 18 to 35 in good health. In DNA form, the CDR3 reads TGTGCCAGCAGCCTAGCGGGAGAAACCTACGAGCAGTACTTC. Protein: CASSLAGETYEQYF.